Each of the 25 T cell receptor beta chains below was sequenced from the same sample in a study of control samples from healthy donors and cancer patients. Profiled with immunoSEQ multiplex PCR; TCRdb holds only in-frame clones, not every one. The data contain roughly 45,000 clones, around 85% of them seen just once; the ten biggest clones take up approximately 3%. Sequenced material: PBMCs. The receptors derive from a woman in her forties or fifties with lung cancer.

The chain uses TRBV29-1 and TRBJ2-1; 10 bases align to TRBD1. This CDR3 is built from 14 residues. CDR1 is SQVTM, CDR2 ANQGSEA, per germline. The junction had 7 bases not matched to a gene; V was cut back by 4 bases and J by 7 bases. CDR3 sequence reads: CSVGRQGALNEQFF. In DNA, the CDR3 is TGCAGCGTTGGTCGACAGGGGGCGCTAAATGAGCAGTTCTTC.

In the case of this clone: This sample includes further DNA sequences coding for the same CDR3. The rearrangement joins TRBV7-3 to TRBJ1-6; D perhaps matches TRBD1 (6 bases). V lost 2 bases and J lost 7, with 12 bases in between. The germline gives CDR1 SGHTA, CDR2 FQGTGA. CDR3 size: 15 residues. CDR3 loop: CASSLEGGNNSPLHF. In DNA, the CDR3 is TGTGCCAGCAGCTTAGAGGGGGGAAACAATTCACCCCTCCACTTT. The whole variable domain, remainder taken from reference TRBV7-3 and TRBJ1-6, is GAGVSQTPSNKVTEKGKYVELRCDPISGHTALYWYRQSLGQGPEFLIYFQGTGAADDSGLPNDRFFAVRPEGSVSTLKIQRTERGDSAVYLCASSLEGGNNSPLHFGNGTRLTVT.

The chain couples TRBV18 to TRBJ2-5; D uncertain. There are 15 residues in the CDR3. Germline values: CDR1 KGHSH, CDR2 LQKENI. V lost 1 base and J lost 1, with 10 bases in between. The CDR3 here is CASSPLQRVQETQYF. The CDR3 DNA is TGTGCCAGCTCACCACTTCAACGGGTCCAAGAGACCCAGTACTTC.

The rearrangement joins TRBV15 to TRBJ2-7; possible D gene TRBD2, 7 bases. Trimming took 1 base from V and 4 from J, leaving 11 bases between them. Germline V gives CDR1 LNHNV, CDR2 YYDKDF (reference sequence). The CDR3 runs to 14 residues. CDR3: CATSRGGGAYEQYF. CDR3 bases: TGTGCCACCAGCAGAGGGGGGGGCGCGTACGAGCAGTACTTC.

This clone appeared once. The DNA of the CDR3 is TGTGCCAGCAGCTTAGGTGCCCCGGGACAGGGCTACGAGCAGTACTTC. Protein product: CASSLGAPGQGYEQYF. The V gene is TRBV7-2, the J gene TRBJ2-7; TRBD1 matches at 9 bases. Trimming removed 1 base from V and 3 bases from J; junction bases left unmatched: 7. The CDR3 has 16 amino acids. In germline, CDR1 is SGHTA, CDR2 FQGNSA.

The V call is TRBV10-2, the J call TRBJ1-5; TRBD1 is a possible D gene (6 bases). V lost 5 bases and J lost 4, with 9 bases in between. Germline loops: CDR1 WSHSY, CDR2 SAAADI. This CDR3 spans 13 amino acids. The CDR3 DNA sequence: TGCGCCAGCAGTCTGCAGGGGAATCAGCCCCAGCATTTT. Amino acids: CASSLQGNQPQHF.

The chain carries TRBV28 and TRBJ1-4; 9 nucleotides line up with TRBD1. From germline, CDR1 is MDHEN and CDR2 SYDVKM. This CDR3 is 15 amino acids long. The ends lost 4 bases at V and 7 bases at J; junction bases unmatched: 7. The CDR3 is CASSCSGTGCEKLFF. The CDR3 DNA is TGTGCCAGCAGTTGCTCCGGGACAGGGTGTGAAAAACTGTTTTTT.

A few counts support this clone. This rearrangement joins TRBV6-2 or TRBV6-3 to TRBJ2-3, with TRBD2 matching 14 bases. Germline CDR1 is MNHEY and CDR2 is SVGEGT. The CDR3 has 17 residues. J was trimmed by 2 bases and V by 6 bases; bases with no gene match: 7. The CDR3 region has the DNA TGTGCCAGCAGCTTTCGGACTAGCGGGGGGTTCACAGATACGCAGTATTTT. Translating it yields CASSFRTSGGFTDTQYF.

The CDR3 spells CASSLGQYYGYTF. The CDR3 DNA reads TGCGCCAGCAGCTTGGGGCAGTACTATGGCTACACCTTC. The chain joins TRBV5-1 to TRBJ1-2; no definite D call. The V gene lost 0 bases and the J gene lost 3 bases, with 6 bases spanning the gap. Germline V gene lookup returns CDR1 SGHRS and CDR2 YFSETQ. The CDR3 runs 13 residues.

This chain connects TRBV4-3 to TRBJ1-1; 8 bases align to TRBD1. Germline loops: CDR1 LGHNA, CDR2 YSLEER. V lost 3 bases, J lost 0 bases, and 3 bases stayed unmatched. This CDR3 region has 15 residues. For the CDR3, the DNA is TGCGCCAGCAGCCAGCGGGGACAGGTGAACACTGAAGCTTTCTTT. Translating it yields CASSQRGQVNTEAFF.

This sequence joins TRBV30 and TRBJ1-2; no firm D call. This CDR3 contains 13 residues. Germline loops: CDR1 GTSNPN, CDR2 SVGIG (reference sequence). Trimming took 4 bases from V and 1 from J, leaving 10 bases between them. CDR3 bases: TGTGCCTGGACCCCGGGCCGTAACTATGGCTACACCTTC. As protein: CAWTPGRNYGYTF.

This chain joins TRBV2 and TRBJ1-1; D is ambiguous. V lost 3 bases and J 4 bases, leaving 15 bases between the germline ends. CDR1 is SNHLY and CDR2 is FYNNEI in the germline V gene. The length of the CDR3 is 15 residues. Here the CDR3 DNA reads TGTGCCAGCAGTGAGGTGGCAGCTTCGGGCACTGAAGCTTTCTTT. Its translation: CASSEVAASGTEAFF.

The V call is TRBV27, the J call TRBJ2-7; D gene uncertain. Per germline, CDR1 MNHEY and CDR2 SMNVEV (reference sequence). CDR3 length: 15 amino acids. Between the trimmed V and J ends, which lost 4 bases and 1 base, there was a span of 14 bases. The CDR3 is CASSSPWTGSYEQYF. In nucleotides, the CDR3 is TGTGCCAGCAGTTCTCCATGGACGGGTTCCTACGAGCAGTACTTC.

The gene calls are TRBV6-5 and TRBJ1-4, with D perhaps matching TRBD1 (5 bases). V was trimmed by 2 bases and J by 4 bases, leaving 14 bases between them. Germline values: CDR1 MNHEY, CDR2 SVGAGI. The length of the CDR3 is 16 residues. CDR3 nucleotides: TGTGCCAGCAGTTACACAACTCCGAGGGGTAATGAAAAACTGTTTTTT. It translates to CASSYTTPRGNEKLFF.

The chain links TRBV7-2 to TRBJ1-2; the match to TRBD1 covers 7 bases. The CDR3 has 14 residues. Per the germline V gene, CDR1 is SGHTA and CDR2 is FQGNSA. Trimming took 0 bases from V and 5 from J; bases not matched to a gene: 3. The CDR3 DNA reads as TGTGCCAGCAGCTTAGCATCAGGGGGATATGGCTACACCTTC. Amino acids: CASSLASGGYGYTF.

This chain uses TRBV24-1 with TRBJ2-5; D possibly corresponds to TRBD1 (6 bases). This CDR3 has 14 amino acids. Trimming cost V 3 bases and J 5 bases, with 12 bases left between them. Germline CDR1 and CDR2: KGHDR and SFDVKD. Here the CDR3 reads CATSDRTEGETQYF. CDR3 nucleotide sequence: TGTGCCACCAGTGATCGGACAGAGGGGGAGACCCAGTACTTC.

This rearrangement joins TRBV6-5 to TRBJ1-6; D is possibly TRBD1 (5 bases). This CDR3 has 12 amino acids. V was shortened by 4 bases and J by 9 bases, with 7 bases between the two germline ends. The germline V gene has CDR1 MNHEY and CDR2 SVGAGI. CDR3: CASSLRGSPLHF. CDR3 coding DNA: TGTGCCAGCAGTTTGAGGGGTTCACCCCTCCACTTT.

This clone was seen just once. The V gene is TRBV18, the J gene TRBJ2-3; 9 bases align to TRBD1. J was trimmed by 4 bases and V by 2 bases; bases with no gene match: 10. The CDR3 totals 17 residues. Germline V CDR1 and CDR2: KGHSH, LQKENI. The CDR3 coding sequence is TGTGCCAGCTCACCAGAACCGGGACAGGGCAAAGCAGATACGCAGTATTTT. Its protein product is CASSPEPGQGKADTQYF.

The rearrangement links TRBV15 to TRBJ2-3, with 11 bases identical to TRBD2. Trimming took 3 bases from V and 2 from J; bases not matched to a gene: 4. There are 16 residues in the CDR3. The germline gives CDR1 LNHNV, CDR2 YYDKDF (reference sequence). CDR3 protein: CATSRLAGGHTDTQYF. As DNA, the CDR3 is TGTGCCACCAGCAGGTTAGCGGGGGGGCACACAGATACGCAGTATTTT.

The V and J genes are TRBV6-5 and TRBJ1-5; D not resolved. Per germline, CDR1 MNHEY and CDR2 SVGAGI. Trimming left V 0 bases short and J 1 base short, with 7 bases between. This CDR3 comprises 15 residues. The CDR3 reads CASSYSLGSNQPQHF. As DNA, the CDR3 is TGTGCCAGCAGTTACTCTCTGGGCAGCAATCAGCCCCAGCATTTT.

CDR3 amino acids: CASSEGPQGTTEAFF. In DNA form, the CDR3 reads TGTGCCAGCAGTGAAGGGCCACAGGGGACCACTGAAGCTTTCTTT. The chain carries TRBV6-1 and TRBJ1-1, with 7 bases identical to TRBD1. The CDR3 has 15 amino acids. Germline CDR1 and CDR2: MNHNS and SASEGT. Trimming at V came to 1 base and at J to 4 bases, leaving 6 bases not matched to a gene.

The J gene is TRBJ1-2, the V gene TRBV18; 7 nucleotides agree with TRBD1. J lost 8 bases, V lost 3 bases, and 6 bases had no gene match. Germline CDR1 is KGHSH and CDR2 is LQKENI. The CDR3 totals 13 residues. The CDR3 DNA follows: TGTGCCAGCTCACCTTCCGGGACAGAAGGCTACACCTTC. It is translated as CASSPSGTEGYTF.

This clone has just a few counts. J is TRBJ2-6 and V is TRBV7-9; a weak D match, TRBD2 (5 bases). Trimming removed 3 bases at V and 1 base at J, with 10 bases between. Germline loops: CDR1 SEHNR, CDR2 FQNEAQ (reference sequence). CDR3 length: 16 residues. DNA of the CDR3: TGTGCCAGCAGCTTCGGACTCATGTCTGGGGCCAACGTCCTGACTTTC. Encoded protein: CASSFGLMSGANVLTF.

The chain links TRBV19 to TRBJ1-1; D gene ambiguous. Germline V CDR1 and CDR2: LNHDA, SQIVND (reference sequence). The CDR3 length is 13 residues. The germline V and J ends were trimmed by 3 bases and 2 bases, with 7 bases remaining between them. CDR3 in DNA: TGTGCCAGTAGTATTGCCGTAAACACTGAAGCTTTCTTT. The encoded protein is CASSIAVNTEAFF. The complete variable domain, with remaining parts taken from reference TRBV19 and TRBJ1-1, reads DGGITQSPKYLFRKEGQNVTLSCEQNLNHDAMYWYRQDPGQGLRLIYYSQIVNDFQKGDIAEGYSVSREKKESFPLTVTSAQKNPTAFYLCASSIAVNTEAFFGQGTRLTVV.

V usage is TRBV3-1 (or the pseudogene TRBV3-2) and J usage is TRBJ2-1, with D possibly being TRBD1 (5 bases). Germline values: CDR1 LGHDT, CDR2 YNNKEL (reference sequence). The V and J ends lost 1 base and 3 bases respectively, with 16 bases between them. This CDR3 comprises 17 residues. CDR3 sequence (DNA): TGTGCCAGCAGCCAAGTGTCAAACCTAAGGGGCTACAATGAGCAGTTCTTC. It encodes CASSQVSNLRGYNEQFF.